A selection of T cell receptor beta chains follows, all from one sample in a study of human T cells and chemical hapten exposure. TCRdb reprocessed the RACE reads with MiXCR, giving one entry per CDR3 protein. The sample lists 60,000 or so distinct CDR3 sequences, roughly 10% seen once, with 8% to 10% in the top ten. The sample was whole blood, taken in connection with sensitization to the hapten diphenylcyclopropenone (DPC). Receptors originate from a middle-aged man with alopecia areata. Some clones in this sample may be carry-over from other donors' samples. Each CDR3 is given with its conserved first and last residue. The D gene is left open where the match is weak. Clone size, where shown, is once, few, many, or a class for clones that have expanded.

.,TRBJ2-5,TRBV27,few,TGTGCCAGCAGTTTATCGCCGGGGCTCCAAGAGACCCAGTACTTC,CASSLSPGLQETQYF
TRBD2,TRBJ2-1,TRBV27,few,TGTGCCAGCAGCCCCGGGACTAGCGGGACGAATGAGCAGTTCTTC,CASSPGTSGTNEQFF
.,TRBJ2-3,TRBV7-3,.,TGTGCCAGCAGCTTTAGGGCAAGCGGCTCAGATACGCAGTATTTT,CASSFRASGSDTQYF
TRBD2,TRBJ2-1,TRBV28,few,TGTGCCAGCAGTTTGGGGACTAGCGAAAATGAGCAGTTCTTC,CASSLGTSENEQFF
.,TRBJ1-1,TRBV29-1,many,TGCAGCGTTGTAGGGATTGACACTGAAGCTTTCTTT,CSVVGIDTEAFF
TRBD2,TRBJ2-7,TRBV6-5,.,TGTGCCAGCAGTTACTCTTCTAGCGGGAGCTCCTACGAGCAGTACTTC,CASSYSSSGSSYEQYF
.,TRBJ1-5,TRBV28,once,TGTGCCAGCAGCCTCACAGGGAGTAATCAGCCCCAGCATTTT,CASSLTGSNQPQHF
.,TRBJ1-6,TRBV6-5,.,TGTGCCAGCAGGCTTACCGGGACGGATTATAATTCACCCCTCCACTTT,CASRLTGTDYNSPLHF
.,TRBJ1-2,TRBV28,few,TGTGCCAGCGGACTCAACTATGGCTACACCTTC,CASGLNYGYTF
TRBD1,TRBJ2-4,TRBV20-1,.,TGCAGTGCTAGAGATTTCCAGGGGGTAGCCAAAAACATTCAGTACTTC,CSARDFQGVAKNIQYF
TRBD1,TRBJ1-1,TRBV5-6,few,TGTGCCAGCAGCTTCCCGGGACAGGGGCTGAGAACTGAAGCTTTCTTT,CASSFPGQGLRTEAFF
TRBD1,TRBJ1-2,TRBV12-3/TRBV12-4,few,TGTGCCAGCAGTACAGGGGTTAGCTATGGCTACACCTTC,CASSTGVSYGYTF
.,TRBJ2-1,TRBV6-2/TRBV6-3,few,TGTGCCAGCAGTTGGGCTCGGGAGCAGTTCTTC,CASSWAREQFF
TRBD1,TRBJ2-2,TRBV6-4,.,TGTGCCAGCAGTCCGGGACAGGGGAACACCGGGGAGCTGTTTTTT,CASSPGQGNTGELFF
TRBD1,TRBJ2-7,TRBV15,few,TGTGCCACCAGCACCTCGGGACAGGTGTCCTACGAGCAGTACTTC,CATSTSGQVSYEQYF
.,TRBJ1-6,TRBV3-1,many,TGTGCCAGCAGCCAACAGAGTAATATCTATGGTTCACCCCTCCACTTT,CASSQQSNIYGSPLHF
.,TRBJ2-7,TRBV4-2,.,TGTGCCAGCAGCCACCCGGGGGCCAACGAGCAGTACTTC,CASSHPGANEQYF
.,TRBJ2-3,TRBV20-1,few,TGCAGTGCTTCCCCCAGCGGGTCAGGTCCAGATACGCAGTATTTT,CSASPSGSGPDTQYF
.,TRBJ1-4,TRBV18,.,TGTGCCAGCTCATCGAATGAAAAACTGTTTTTT,CASSSNEKLFF
TRBD1,TRBJ2-7,TRBV12-3/TRBV12-4,many,TGTGCCAGCAGGACAGGGGGCGCGCGGGAGCAGTACTTC,CASRTGGAREQYF
TRBD2,TRBJ2-7,TRBV4-1,few,TGCGCCAGCAGCCAAGTCTCTAGCGGGCCCTACGAGCAGTACTTC,CASSQVSSGPYEQYF
TRBD2,TRBJ2-5,TRBV11-2,many,TGTGCCAGCAGCTTACGGGCTAGCGGTACTCAAGAGACCCAGTACTTC,CASSLRASGTQETQYF
.,TRBJ1-3,TRBV5-1,.,TGCGCCAGCAGAGAACAGGTCAACTCTGGAAACACCATATATTTT,CASREQVNSGNTIYF
.,TRBJ2-7,TRBV7-9,many,TGTGCCAGCAGCTTAACGTCTCTGGCGGGGGCGGCCTACGAGCAGTACTTC,CASSLTSLAGAAYEQYF
TRBD1,TRBJ1-2,TRBV6-5,few,TGTGCCAGCAGTTTCCTACCGGGACAGGGGGTTAAGATCGGCTACACCTTC,CASSFLPGQGVKIGYTF
.,TRBJ2-7,TRBV28,.,TGTGCCAGCAGGGAGGGAAGCTCCTACGAGCAGTACTTC,CASREGSSYEQYF
.,TRBJ2-7,TRBV5-1,.,TGCGCCAGCAGCCTGGGGATCCTAACCCGGGACCGGATCTACGAGCAGTACTTC,CASSLGILTRDRIYEQYF
TRBD1,TRBJ2-2,TRBV2,many,TGTGCCAGCAGTCACTACAGGGGGCTCACCGGGGAGCTGTTTTTT,CASSHYRGLTGELFF
.,TRBJ2-3,TRBV11-2,few,TGTGCCAGCAGCTTAGATAGGGGCCCGGGAACAGATACGCAGTATTTT,CASSLDRGPGTDTQYF
TRBD1,TRBJ2-5,TRBV6-1,.,TGTGCCAGCAGTGGCGGACAGGGGGCTCGGGAGACCCAGTACTTC,CASSGGQGARETQYF
.,TRBJ1-5,TRBV7-9,many,TGTGCCAGCAGCTTAGATCAGGGACATCAGCCCCAGCATTTT,CASSLDQGHQPQHF
TRBD1,TRBJ2-7,TRBV7-9,many,TGTGCCAGCAGCTCGGGGGACAGGGGCCCGGAGGAGCAGTACTTC,CASSSGDRGPEEQYF
.,TRBJ2-2,TRBV28,few,TGTGCCAGCATCGGACCCGGGGAGCTGTTTTTT,CASIGPGELFF
TRBD2,TRBJ2-7,TRBV28,many,TGTGCCAGCAGCTCTCGACTAGCTTTTTACGAGCAGTACTTC,CASSSRLAFYEQYF
.,TRBJ2-1,TRBV29-1,many,TGCAGCGCCTACCGGGACGCCAATGAGCAGTTCTTC,CSAYRDANEQFF
TRBD2,TRBJ2-2,TRBV5-4,.,TGTGCCAGCGGCGGTGGTACTAGCGGGAACACCGGGGAGCTGTTTTTT,CASGGGTSGNTGELFF
TRBD2,TRBJ2-1,TRBV6-5,many,TGTGCCAGCAGTTACTCTGGTAGCGGGAGGAGGAATGAGCAGTTCTTC,CASSYSGSGRRNEQFF
.,TRBJ1-5,TRBV10-2,many,TGCGCCAGCAAGGAAGGGGCTAATCAGCCCCAGCATTTT,CASKEGANQPQHF
TRBD1,TRBJ2-5,TRBV28,many,TGTGCCAGCAGTTTAAGAACAGGGGGCGCTAGGAAGACCCAGTACTTC,CASSLRTGGARKTQYF
.,TRBJ2-1,TRBV19,few,TGTGCCAGTAGTATTGGTAGTTTAAATGAGCAGTTCTTC,CASSIGSLNEQFF
.,TRBJ2-7,TRBV29-1,many,TGCAGCGTTGCTTTACAGGGCTCCCCTAGTGAGCAGTACTTC,CSVALQGSPSEQYF
.,TRBJ2-2,TRBV4-3,few,TGCGCCAGCAGCCAAGATCGGGGACTTCCGTACACCGGGGAGCTGTTTTTT,CASSQDRGLPYTGELFF
.,TRBJ2-7,TRBV2,few,TGTGCCAGTAGGGACTCGTGGCGGAGTTACGAGCAGTACTTC,CASRDSWRSYEQYF
.,TRBJ1-5,TRBV2,.,TGTGCCAGCAGTGAGACGCCTTTAGCCGAAAATCAGCCCCAGCATTTT,CASSETPLAENQPQHF
.,TRBJ2-3,TRBV9,.,TGTGCCAGCAGCGTAGCGGCTAGCACAGATACGCAGTATTTT,CASSVAASTDTQYF
TRBD1,TRBJ2-7,TRBV6-5,many,TGTGCCAGCACCAAGGACAGGGACGAGCAGTACTTC,CASTKDRDEQYF
.,TRBJ2-1,TRBV29-1,many,TGCAGCGTTGGTGGTGGTGCTAGCGCCGAGCAGTTCTTC,CSVGGGASAEQFF
.,TRBJ2-3,TRBV18,many,TGTGCCAGCTCACCATCGGGGATTGCAGATACGCAGTATTTT,CASSPSGIADTQYF
TRBD1,TRBJ1-5,TRBV6-5,many,TGTGCCAGCAGTACCGGGACAGGCAGCAATCAGCCCCAGCATTTT,CASSTGTGSNQPQHF
.,TRBJ2-1,TRBV6-5,many,TGTGCCAGCAGTGCCAGACTAGTTCCTGAGCAGTTCTTC,CASSARLVPEQFF
TRBD1,TRBJ1-5,TRBV15,few,TGTGCCACCAGCACAGACAGGGGCAGGCAGCCCCAGCATTTT,CATSTDRGRQPQHF
.,TRBJ1-1,TRBV27,many,TGTGCCAGCAGTCACGCTTGGGACACTGAAGCTTTCTTT,CASSHAWDTEAFF
TRBD2,TRBJ2-7,TRBV5-6,many,TGTGCCAGCAGCCCCAGCCCACTAGCGGACGCTATTCCGGAGCAGTACTTC,CASSPSPLADAIPEQYF
TRBD2,TRBJ2-1,TRBV7-3,many,TGTGCCAGCAGCTTAAGACTAGCGGGGAAGAATGAGCAGTTCTTC,CASSLRLAGKNEQFF
.,TRBJ2-6,TRBV29-1,.,TGCAGCGTTAGTGAGGGGGCTGGGGCCAACGTCCTGACTTTC,CSVSEGAGANVLTF